This T cell receptor (beta chain) was found in a study of cytomegalovirus exposure and HLA in healthy donors. Study-wide points: One cluster of highly shared sequence variants probably arose as a sequencing artifact. A missense DCLRE1C variant was associated with V- and J-gene trimming of TCR beta chains in a later analysis, and an independent cohort replicated the association.

The CDR3 sequence is 12 residues long. The V gene's germline CDR1 is SNHLY and CDR2 FYNNEI. With 7 bases clipped from V and 9 bases from J, the junction kept 5 bases outside the gene matches. To note about this clone: What it binds is unknown.

PCR amplification relied on 60 Vbeta primers (plus 13 Jbeta primers). The table came from immunoSEQ multiplex PCR; TCRdb's copy has only in-frame clones and leaves some out. The table includes around 150,000 clones, about 75% detected once. The origin of this receptor is a woman aged 40-49 years in good health and CMV-seronegative. The sequenced sample consisted of PBMCs. The genes are TRBV2 and TRBJ2-1; TRBD1 matches at 8 bases. CDR3 sequence reads: CASTEQGGEQFF. CDR3 nucleotide sequence: TGTGCCAGCACCGAACAGGGGGGTGAGCAGTTCTTC.